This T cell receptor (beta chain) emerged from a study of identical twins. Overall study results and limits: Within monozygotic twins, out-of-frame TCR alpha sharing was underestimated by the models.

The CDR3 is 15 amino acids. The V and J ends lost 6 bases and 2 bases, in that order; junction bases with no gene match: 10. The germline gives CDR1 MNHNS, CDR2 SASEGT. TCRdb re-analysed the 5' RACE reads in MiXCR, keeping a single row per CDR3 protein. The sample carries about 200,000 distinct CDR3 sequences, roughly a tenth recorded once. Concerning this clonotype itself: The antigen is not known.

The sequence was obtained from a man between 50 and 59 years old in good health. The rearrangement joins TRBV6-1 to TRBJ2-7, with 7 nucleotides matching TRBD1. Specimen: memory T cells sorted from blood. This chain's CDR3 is CASSETGLLPYEQYF. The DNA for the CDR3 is TGTGCCAGCAGCGAGACAGGGCTACTCCCCTACGAGCAGTACTTC.